The 8 T cell receptor beta chains listed next were all sequenced from one sample in a study of vaccination and CD4 T cells after COVID-19. Indicated treatment: roughly 10-day PBMC culture with coronavirus spike peptide pools or control peptides (ViraFEST assay). Cultured CD4+ T-cell DNA underwent Oncomine TCR Beta short-read sequencing. MiXCR, run by TCRdb on the PCR reads, gives a single entry per CDR3 protein. The table records approximately 24,000 distinct CDR3 sequences, around 65% of them present only once. Their target antigens are unknown. Sequencing used CD4+ T cells from blood, cultured in vitro. The receptors stem from a human donor who had recovered from COVID-19.

The rearrangement links TRBV7-8 to TRBJ2-7; TRBD1 or TRBD2 may be the D gene (5 bases each). V was trimmed by 4 bases and J by 0 bases, leaving 16 bases between them. Germline V gene lookup returns CDR1 SGHVS and CDR2 FQNEAQ. The CDR3 is made up of 16 amino acids. CDR3 DNA sequence: TGTGCCAGCAGCTCAAGGGGAAGGGAGAGCTCCTACGAGCAGTACTTC. This sequence encodes CASSSRGRESSYEQYF.

CDR3 in amino acids: CASRWVGERQPQHF. CDR3 DNA sequence: TGTGCCAGCAGGTGGGTAGGGGAACGTCAGCCCCAGCATTTT. V and J are TRBV6-1 and TRBJ1-5; TRBD1 is a possible D gene (5 bases). This CDR3 region has 14 residues. V gave up 6 bases and J gave up 6 bases, with 15 bases separating them. From germline, CDR1 is MNHNS and CDR2 SASEGT.

The CDR3 DNA sequence: TGTGCCAGCAACCTCGGGCTGAACACTGAAGCTTTCTTT. This encodes CASNLGLNTEAFF. V and J are TRBV7-8 and TRBJ1-1; no clear D gene. Between the trimmed V and J ends, which lost 7 bases and 0 bases, there was a span of 9 bases. The germline CDR1 and CDR2 sequences are SGHVS and FQNEAQ. This CDR3 contains 13 residues.

The chain has TRBV6-5 and TRBJ2-3; TRBD2 matches at 10 bases. V gave up 0 bases and J gave up 3 bases; unmatched junction bases: 18. The germline CDR1 and CDR2 sequences are MNHEY and SVGAGI. The CDR3 has 21 amino acids. The CDR3, as DNA: TGTGCCAGCAGTTACTCCCCCCCTCTTAGCGGGAGGCTCCGACGTACAGATACGCAGTATTTT. This encodes CASSYSPPLSGRLRRTDTQYF.

Only a few counts were recorded for this clonotype. The chain has TRBV19 and TRBJ1-5; TRBD1 is a possible D gene (5 bases). The V end was cut by 3 bases, the J end by 3 bases, with 9 bases between. CDR3 size: 14 residues. The V gene's germline CDR1 is LNHDA and CDR2 SQIVND (reference sequence). The CDR3 protein is CASSIRGLNQPQHF. The CDR3 nucleotides are TGTGCCAGTAGTATTAGGGGACTCAATCAGCCCCAGCATTTT.

V usage is TRBV10-1 and J usage is TRBJ2-7; TRBD1 aligns across 8 bases. Germline V gene lookup returns CDR1 WNHNN and CDR2 SYGVQD (reference sequence). This CDR3 spans 16 amino acids. V shed 4 bases and J 3 bases; nucleotides not matched to a gene: 11. The CDR3 is CASSGKLGQGYYEQYF. The CDR3 region has the DNA TGCGCCAGCAGTGGAAAACTAGGACAGGGCTACTACGAGCAGTACTTC.

The CDR3 bases are TGTGCCAGCGATTCAGGGGGCGCCGCCGGGGAGCTGTTTTTT. Encoded protein: CASDSGGAAGELFF. The genes are TRBV6-1 and TRBJ2-2; 8 bases align to TRBD1. This CDR3 has 14 amino acids. CDR1 is MNHNS, CDR2 SASEGT, per germline. J was trimmed by 6 bases and V by 8 bases; bases with no gene match: 8.

The chain joins TRBV6-5 to TRBJ2-1, with TRBD1 identical over 7 bases. The CDR3 totals 14 residues. Germline CDR1 and CDR2: MNHEY and SVGAGI. V lost 0 bases to trimming and J lost 5 bases; unmatched junction nucleotides: 1. CDR3 nucleotides: TGTGCCAGCAGTTACTCGGGACAGAACAATGAGCAGTTCTTC. It encodes CASSYSGQNNEQFF.